The T cell receptor beta chain under discussion was sequenced for a study of T cells in Graves' hyperthyroidism and ophthalmopathy. This clonotype was seen ten or more times. The source material, RNA transcripts, was used to amplify TCR beta CDR3 regions. In the first-round RT-PCR of the TCR CDR3, the HTBI primer set was used. A single record per CDR3 protein comes from TCRdb applying MiXCR to the multiplex PCR reads. Here the sample spans under 800,000 distinct CDR3 sequences, 11% to 15% being singletons. V dropped 1 base and J dropped 4 bases, with 20 bases sitting between them. The CDR3 totals 17 residues. Per germline, CDR1 KGHSH and CDR2 LQKENI. Graves' hyperthyroidism was deemed stable given no ophthalmopathy progression within 18 months. Hyperthyroidism patients were newly diagnosed, had disease duration under 2 months, and were aged 18 to 65 years. An approximately 10 ml volume of fresh peripheral blood provided the PBMCs.

The specimen was blood. The receptor comes from a woman between 18 and 30 years old with Graves' hyperthyroidism. J is TRBJ2-7 and V is TRBV18, with D maybe TRBD1 (5 bases). The CDR3 DNA is TGTGCCAGCTCACCACAGTTCGACCGGACAAAGAGGTACGAGCAGTACTTC. This gives the protein CASSPQFDRTKRYEQYF.